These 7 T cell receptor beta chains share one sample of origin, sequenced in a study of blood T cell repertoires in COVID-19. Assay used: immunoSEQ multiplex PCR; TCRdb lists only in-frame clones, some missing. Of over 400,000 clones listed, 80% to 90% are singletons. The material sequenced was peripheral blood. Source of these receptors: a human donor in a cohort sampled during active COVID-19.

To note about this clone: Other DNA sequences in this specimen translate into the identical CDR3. The CDR3 reads CASSRDSSEKLFF. DNA for the CDR3: TGTGCCAGCTCACGGGACAGTTCTGAAAAACTGTTTTTT. The genes are TRBV18 and TRBJ1-4; 7 nucleotides agree with TRBD1. Germline CDR1 KGHSH, CDR2 LQKENI. This CDR3 comprises 13 residues. Unmatched junction bases numbered 3, after V lost 4 bases and J lost 7 bases.

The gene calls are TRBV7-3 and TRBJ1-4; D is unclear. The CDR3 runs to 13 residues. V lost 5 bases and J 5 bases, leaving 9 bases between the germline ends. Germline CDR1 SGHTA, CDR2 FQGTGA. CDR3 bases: TGTGCCAGCAGCCCAGGCTCAAATGAAAAACTGTTTTTT. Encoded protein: CASSPGSNEKLFF. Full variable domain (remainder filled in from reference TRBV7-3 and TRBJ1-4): GAGVSQTPSNKVTEKGKYVELRCDPISGHTALYWYRQSLGQGPEFLIYFQGTGAADDSGLPNDRFFAVRPEGSVSTLKIQRTERGDSAVYLCASSPGSNEKLFFGSGTQLSVL.

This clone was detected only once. The DNA for the CDR3 is TGTGCCAGCAGTGAAGGGACAGCGAAGGAAAAACTGTTTTTT. This gives the protein CASSEGTAKEKLFF. The chain couples TRBV6-1 to TRBJ1-4, with D tentatively TRBD1 (6 bases). Trimming took off 1 base at V and 8 bases at J, with 11 bases between the two ends. The germline gives CDR1 MNHNS, CDR2 SASEGT. The CDR3 runs to 14 residues.

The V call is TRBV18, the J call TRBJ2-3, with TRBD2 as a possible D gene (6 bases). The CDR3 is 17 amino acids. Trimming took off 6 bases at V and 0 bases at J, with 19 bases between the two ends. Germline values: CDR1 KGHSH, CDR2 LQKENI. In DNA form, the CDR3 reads TGTGCCAGCTCTCCCGACCGGGGGTCCTGGAGCACAGATACGCAGTATTTT. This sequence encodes CASSPDRGSWSTDTQYF.

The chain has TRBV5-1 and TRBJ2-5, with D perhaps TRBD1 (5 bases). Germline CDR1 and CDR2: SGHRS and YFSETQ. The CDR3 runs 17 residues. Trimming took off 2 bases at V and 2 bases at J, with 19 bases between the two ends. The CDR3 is CASSLSIKGSPQETQYF. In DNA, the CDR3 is TGCGCCAGCAGCTTAAGTATAAAGGGGTCCCCTCAAGAGACCCAGTACTTC. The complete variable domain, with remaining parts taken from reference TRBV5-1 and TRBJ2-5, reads KAGVTQTPRYLIKTRGQQVTLSCSPISGHRSVSWYQQTPGQGLQFLFEYFSETQRNKGNFPGRFSGRQFSNSRSEMNVSTLELGDSALYLCASSLSIKGSPQETQYFGPGTRLLVL.

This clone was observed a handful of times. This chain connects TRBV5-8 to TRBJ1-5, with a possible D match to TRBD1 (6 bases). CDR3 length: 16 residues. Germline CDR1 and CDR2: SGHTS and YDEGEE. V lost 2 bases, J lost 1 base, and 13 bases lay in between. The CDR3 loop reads CASSFRAGVSNQPQHF. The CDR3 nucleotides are TGTGCCAGCAGCTTCAGGGCAGGGGTCAGCAATCAGCCCCAGCATTTT.

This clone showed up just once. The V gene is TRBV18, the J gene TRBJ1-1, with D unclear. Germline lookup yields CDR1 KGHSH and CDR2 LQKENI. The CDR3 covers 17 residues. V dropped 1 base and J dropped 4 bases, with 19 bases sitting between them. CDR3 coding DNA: TGTGCCAGCTCACCACGAGTAGGGCTAATTGAGGGCACTGAAGCTTTCTTT. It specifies CASSPRVGLIEGTEAFF. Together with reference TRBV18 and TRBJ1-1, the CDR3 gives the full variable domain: NAGVMQNPRHLVRRRGQEARLRCSPMKGHSHVYWYRQLPEEGLKFMVYLQKENIIDESGMPKERFSAEFPKEGPSILRIQQVVRGDSAAYFCASSPRVGLIEGTEAFFGQGTRLTVV.